The 28 T cell receptor beta chains below all came from one sample that was sequenced in a study of T cells in Graves' hyperthyroidism and ophthalmopathy. The TCR beta CDR3 regions underwent amplification using RNA transcripts as the source. First-round RT-PCR targeting the TCR CDR3 was performed with the HTBI primer set. MiXCR, applied by TCRdb to the multiplex PCR reads, yields one record per CDR3 protein. This sample has 550,000 to 600,000 distinct CDR3 sequences, with 46% found just once. Sequencing used peripheral blood or thyroid tissue (not recorded which). The receptors come from an adult woman with Graves' disease, either hyperthyroidism or ophthalmopathy (not recorded which).

This clonotype showed up just once. The chain joins TRBV10-3 to TRBJ1-1, with D maybe TRBD1 (6 bases). This CDR3 comprises 15 residues. Germline-derived CDR1 and CDR2 are ENHRY and SYGVKD. V lost 10 bases to trimming and J lost 1 base, with 19 bases between them. The CDR3 DNA is TGTGCCAGCAGCCGTTTTGGGGGCGGGAACACTGAAGCTTTCTTT. Translated: CASSRFGGGNTEAFF.

This chain connects TRBV7-2 to TRBJ2-7; TRBD2 matches 11 bases. The length of the CDR3 is 16 residues. Germline V gene lookup returns CDR1 SGHTA and CDR2 FQGNSA. J was trimmed by 1 base and V by 11 bases; bases with no gene match: 13. The CDR3 loop is CAYPTGTSGRSYEQYF. The CDR3 DNA is TGTGCCTACCCGACCGGGACTAGCGGACGTTCCTACGAGCAGTACTTC. The full variable domain, rest sourced from reference TRBV7-2 and TRBJ2-7, is GAGVSQSPSNKVTEKGKDVELRCDPISGHTALYWYRQSLGQGLEFLIYFQGNSAPDKSGLPSDRFSAERTGGSVSTLTIQRTQQEDSAVYLCAYPTGTSGRSYEQYFGPGTRLTVT.

Remarks on this clonotype: The junction departs from the called germline gene at one end, perhaps through a read error. The V and J genes are TRBV9 and TRBJ2-6; 7 nucleotides agree with TRBD2. The germline V gene encodes CDR1 SGDLS and CDR2 YYNGEE. CDR3 length equals 14 residues. In DNA, the CDR3 is TGTGCCAGCAGCGCCTCGGGGAGGGTGAACACTGAAGCTTTC. This codes for CASSASGRVNTEAF.

Many counts were recorded for this clonotype. The gene calls are TRBV15 and TRBJ1-5, with no clear D. The germline V gene has CDR1 LNHNV and CDR2 YYDKDF (reference sequence). The CDR3 runs 15 residues. V dropped 2 bases and J dropped 6 bases, with 14 bases sitting between them. This CDR3 is CATSRMWWVRQPQHF. The CDR3 DNA reads as TGTGCCACCAGCAGAATGTGGTGGGTACGTCAGCCCCAGCATTTT.

The V call is TRBV19, the J call TRBJ2-5, with 7 bases that match TRBD2. Germline-derived CDR1 and CDR2 are LNHDA and SQIVND (reference sequence). V was pared by 5 bases and J by 5 bases, with 8 bases of the junction left unmatched. The CDR3 has 14 residues. The CDR3 loop reads CASSERGTAETQYF. In nucleotides, the CDR3 is TGTGCCAGTAGTGAGCGGGGCACGGCGGAGACCCAGTACTTC.

V gene TRBV10-3 combines with J gene TRBJ1-1; D perhaps matches TRBD1 (5 bases). The V gene lost 0 bases and the J gene lost 1 base, with 9 bases spanning the gap. From germline, CDR1 is ENHRY and CDR2 SYGVKD. CDR3 length: 15 amino acids. The CDR3 here is CAISESTETNTEAFF. The CDR3 DNA sequence: TGTGCCATCAGTGAGTCGACAGAGACGAACACTGAAGCTTTCTTT.

Ten or more counts support this clonotype. This sequence joins TRBV7-9 and TRBJ1-3; 8 nucleotides match TRBD1. The CDR3 is made up of 15 amino acids. The germline V gene has CDR1 SEHNR and CDR2 FQNEAQ (reference sequence). Losses at the gene ends were 3 bases for V and 0 bases for J; bases not matched to a gene: 1. CDR3 bases: TGTGCCAGCAGCTTCGGACAGGGCTCTGGAAACACCATATATTTT. It encodes CASSFGQGSGNTIYF.

This clonotype appeared many times. The chain carries TRBV29-1 and TRBJ1-1; 12 positions agree with TRBD1. With V trimmed by 1 base and J by 5 bases, 5 bases remained unmatched. This CDR3 is 15 amino acids long. Germline loops: CDR1 SQVTM, CDR2 ANQGSEA. In nucleotides, the CDR3 is TGCAGCGTTGAAGGGGACAGGGGGCGTGAGACTGAAGCTTTCTTT. Translation: CSVEGDRGRETEAFF.

This clonotype was seen many times. The V gene is TRBV5-5, the J gene TRBJ1-5, with D possibly matching TRBD1 (5 bases). The CDR3 runs to 14 residues. Trimming shortened V by 4 bases and J by 1 base, and 9 bases separated the two germline ends. From germline, CDR1 is SGHKS and CDR2 YYEKEE (reference sequence). CDR3 coding DNA: TGTGCCAGCAGCCCAAGGACAAGCAATCAGCCCCAGCATTTT. Translated: CASSPRTSNQPQHF.

This clonotype was found a few times. The chain links TRBV24-1 to TRBJ2-5; D uncertain. Trimming stripped 4 bases from V and 5 bases from J, with 13 bases between. This CDR3 region has 14 residues. Germline V gene data show CDR1 as KGHDR and CDR2 as SFDVKD. For the CDR3, the DNA is TGTGCCACCAGTGAATCAGGCGACCGGGAGACCCAGTACTTC. It encodes CATSESGDRETQYF.

This sequence joins TRBV7-9 and TRBJ2-2; weak D call: TRBD1 (6 bases). The CDR3 has 14 amino acids. Germline CDR1 reads SEHNR; CDR2 reads FQNEAQ (reference sequence). Between the trimmed V and J ends, which lost 5 bases and 2 bases, there was a span of 9 bases. The CDR3 loop reads CASSIGTNTGELFF. The CDR3 DNA reads TGTGCCAGCAGCATCGGGACAAACACCGGGGAGCTGTTTTTT.

This clonotype appeared many times. The chain is built from TRBV2 and TRBJ1-1; D is undetermined. CDR3 size: 13 residues. Trimming left V 6 bases short and J 4 bases short, with 12 bases between. Per germline, CDR1 SNHLY and CDR2 FYNNEI. CDR3 bases: TGTGCCAGCAGGGAGTCTCGATCCACTGAAGCTTTCTTT. Encoded protein: CASRESRSTEAFF.

Remarks on this clonotype: With a much larger clone just one base away, this may be a read error. This chain links TRBV7-2 with TRBJ2-7; D is unresolved. Trimming took 2 bases from V and 1 from J, leaving 6 bases between them. Germline CDR1 is SGHTA and CDR2 is FQGNSA. The CDR3 spans 13 residues. In DNA form, the CDR3 reads TGTGCCAGCAGCTTAAGGCAATCCTACGAGCAGTACTTC. It yields the protein CASSLRQSYEQYF.

To note about this clonotype: As the CDR3 is not closed by the conserved phenylalanine or tryptophan, this likely results from a read error. Because the CDR3's place on the DNA is in doubt, the DNA is left out and the CDR3 is given as listed by TCRdb. The chain recombines TRBV20-1 with TRBJ2-7. Germline loops: CDR1 DFQATT, CDR2 SNEGSKA (reference sequence). A total of 8 residues make up the CDR3, ends included. The CDR3 sequence: CSASPRPL.

The chain has TRBV20-1 and TRBJ1-3; D ambiguous. The CDR3 extends over 13 amino acids. V gave up 8 bases and J gave up 4 bases, with 15 bases separating them. The V gene's germline CDR1 is DFQATT and CDR2 SNEGSKA (reference sequence). CDR3 sequence reads: CSSLGPLGNTIYF. For the CDR3, the DNA is TGCAGTAGTCTTGGGCCACTCGGAAACACCATATATTTT.

This clonotype was detected once. Just one base apart from a much larger clone, this may be a read error. This chain links TRBV20-1 with TRBJ2-7; 9 nucleotides agree with TRBD1. Trimming at V came to 0 bases and at J to 2 bases, leaving 5 bases not matched to a gene. The CDR3 has 15 amino acids. From germline, CDR1 is DFQATT and CDR2 SNEGSKA (reference sequence). CDR3 sequence (DNA): TGCAGTGCTAGAGATCGGGACAGGGATACCTACGAGCAGTACTTC. Translating gives CSARDRDRDTYEQYF.

CDR3 DNA sequence: TGTGCCAGCAGCTCGAACTACCCCTACTATGGCTACACCTTC. Its protein is CASSSNYPYYGYTF. V and J are TRBV13 and TRBJ1-2, with D hard to call. Per germline, CDR1 PRHDT and CDR2 FYEKMQ (reference sequence). V was cut by 4 bases and J by 3 bases, with 12 bases left in between. CDR3 length equals 14 residues.

This clonotype has ten or more counts. This rearrangement joins TRBV9 to TRBJ2-7; the match to TRBD1 covers 9 bases. The trim removed 3 bases at V and 5 bases at J, leaving 6 bases unmatched. The CDR3 contains 14 residues. Germline CDR1 reads SGDLS; CDR2 reads YYNGEE. This chain's CDR3 is CASSGRQGVNEQYF. The DNA for the CDR3 is TGTGCCAGCAGCGGGCGACAGGGGGTCAACGAGCAGTACTTC. The entire variable domain, with the rest obtained from reference TRBV9 and TRBJ2-7, is as follows: DSGVTQTPKHLITATGQRVTLRCSPRSGDLSVYWYQQSLDQGLQFLIQYYNGEERAKGNILERFSAQQFPDLHSELNLSSLELGDSALYFCASSGRQGVNEQYFGPGTRLTVT.

This clonotype has at least ten counts. The V gene is TRBV5-1, the J gene TRBJ1-1; D is possibly TRBD1 (6 bases). V lost 5 bases and J lost 4, with 12 bases in between. Germline CDR1 and CDR2: SGHRS and YFSETQ. The CDR3 contains 13 residues. CDR3 DNA: TGCGCCAGCAGTTCCGGAGGGGGCACTGAAGCTTTCTTT. It specifies CASSSGGGTEAFF.

With respect to this clonotype: At one of its ends the junction is not consistent with the germline gene, which may arise from a read error. The genes are TRBV7-2 and TRBJ1-6, with no clear D. Germline-derived CDR1 and CDR2 are SGHTA and FQGNSA. CDR3 length equals 18 residues. CDR3: CASSLILAQKYMAESSSF. The DNA of the CDR3 is TGTGCCAGCAGCTTGATCCTGGCACAGAAGTACATGGCTGAGTCCTCCAGCTTT.

This clonotype was observed a single time. The chain combines TRBV29-1 with TRBJ2-7; D is unclear. The CDR3 runs 13 residues. V dropped 4 bases and J dropped 2 bases, with 12 bases sitting between them. CDR1 and CDR2 (germline): SQVTM, ANQGSEA. The CDR3 loop reads CSVVVGITYEQYF. In DNA form, the CDR3 reads TGCAGCGTTGTTGTTGGGATAACCTACGAGCAGTACTTC.

The V gene is TRBV10-2, the J gene TRBJ2-2; possible D gene TRBD2, 6 bases. The CDR3 has 14 amino acids. Trimming left V 3 bases short and J 5 bases short, with 10 bases between. In germline, CDR1 is WSHSY, CDR2 SAAADI. For the CDR3, the DNA is TGCGCCAGCAGTGATGGAGGGAGGACCGGGGAGCTGTTTTTT. Protein product: CASSDGGRTGELFF.

This chain uses TRBV29-1 with TRBJ1-4, with 10 bases matching TRBD1. J gave up 8 bases and V 4 bases, and 13 bases lay outside the gene matches. Germline V gene lookup returns CDR1 SQVTM and CDR2 ANQGSEA. This CDR3 comprises 16 residues. CDR3 in amino acids: CSVVGGIGTGAEKLFF. The CDR3 DNA sequence: TGCAGCGTTGTAGGAGGGATCGGGACAGGGGCGGAAAAACTGTTTTTT.

This clonotype was seen once. This chain joins TRBV12-3 or TRBV12-4 and TRBJ1-5, with 10 bases that match TRBD1. The CDR3 totals 15 residues. Trimming took 6 bases from V and 7 from J; bases not matched to a gene: 9. CDR3 loop: CASSPRTGGEQPQHF. CDR3 nucleotide sequence: TGTGCCAGCAGCCCTCGGACAGGGGGTGAGCAGCCCCAGCATTTT.

A note on this clonotype: A read error is possible here, since a much larger clone lies one base away. The chain recombines TRBV19 with TRBJ1-1; possible D gene TRBD1, 6 bases. Germline V lookup: CDR1 LNHDA, CDR2 SQIVND (reference sequence). V was shortened by 5 bases and J by 1 base, with 17 bases between the two germline ends. This CDR3 contains 16 residues. CDR3 region: CASSSEGGQANTEAFF. The CDR3 DNA reads as TGTGCCAGTAGTTCTGAGGGGGGGCAGGCGAACACTGAAGCTTTCTTT.

This clonotype is a singleton in its sample. The chain uses TRBV2 and TRBJ1-2; TRBD1 matches at 10 bases. CDR1 and CDR2 (germline): SNHLY, FYNNEI. The CDR3 runs 15 residues. Unmatched junction bases numbered 6, after V lost 4 bases and J lost 4 bases. DNA of the CDR3: TGTGCCAGCAGTGCGTCGGGACAGGGGCTCTATGGCTACACCTTC. It translates to CASSASGQGLYGYTF.

The rearrangement links TRBV20-1 to TRBJ2-5; unclear D gene. The CDR3 spans 13 residues. Trimming cost V 3 bases and J 1 base, with 9 bases left between them. From germline, CDR1 is DFQATT and CDR2 SNEGSKA (reference sequence). CDR3 region: CSASRPSQETQYF. CDR3 DNA sequence: TGCAGTGCTAGTCGACCCTCCCAAGAGACCCAGTACTTC.

This clonotype came up many times. The chain links TRBV19 to TRBJ1-5, with a tentative D call TRBD1 (6 bases). V was clipped by 1 base and J by 6 bases, with 13 bases between them. The CDR3 sequence is 15 residues long. In germline, CDR1 is LNHDA, CDR2 SQIVND (reference sequence). This chain's CDR3 is CASSIVGGARQPQHF. DNA of the CDR3: TGTGCCAGTAGTATAGTGGGGGGGGCCCGTCAGCCCCAGCATTTT. Full variable domain (rest looked up from reference TRBV19 and TRBJ1-5): DGGITQSPKYLFRKEGQNVTLSCEQNLNHDAMYWYRQDPGQGLRLIYYSQIVNDFQKGDIAEGYSVSREKKESFPLTVTSAQKNPTAFYLCASSIVGGARQPQHFGDGTRLSIL.